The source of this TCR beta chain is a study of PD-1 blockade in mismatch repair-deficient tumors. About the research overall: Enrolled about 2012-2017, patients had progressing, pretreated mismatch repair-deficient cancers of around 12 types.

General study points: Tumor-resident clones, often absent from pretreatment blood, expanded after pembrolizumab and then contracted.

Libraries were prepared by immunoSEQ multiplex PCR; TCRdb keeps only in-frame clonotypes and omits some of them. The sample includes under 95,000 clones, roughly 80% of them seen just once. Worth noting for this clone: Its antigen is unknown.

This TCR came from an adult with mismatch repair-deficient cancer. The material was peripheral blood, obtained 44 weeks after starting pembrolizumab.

DNA of the CDR3: TGTGCCAGCAGTTTATCGAGTTTAGGGACAGGGGGCAAGAATGAGCAGTTCTTC. This encodes CASSLSSLGTGGKNEQFF. The chain couples TRBV27 to TRBJ2-1; 12 nucleotides line up with TRBD1. Germline V lookup: CDR1 MNHEY, CDR2 SMNVEV (reference sequence). The trim removed 0 bases at V and 7 bases at J, leaving 10 bases unmatched. This CDR3 region has 18 residues.